This T cell receptor (beta chain) was captured by sequencing in a study of blood T cell repertoires in COVID-19 (dated by TCRdb to about 2020). Regarding the study in general: Samples covering the acute and convalescent phases of COVID-19 were provided by collaborators in the United States, Italy and Spain. The material from the prospective study consisted of cDNA or gDNA derived from T cells, B-cell-depleted T cells, or PBMCs. Subjects who had been exposed to COVID-19, were actively infected with it, or had recovered from it provided the deeply sampled blood TCRbeta repertoires that made up the dataset. The repertoires were released in a freely available public database meant as a resource for research on the immune response to SARS-CoV-2. Samples were obtained from the ongoing ImmuneRACE study (first 160 participants) and from over 1,000 subjects provided by 6 global collaborators. Nearly every sample came with metadata listing a de-identified subject ID, COVID-19 status, age in years and sex. Where available, HLA class I and class II types were taken from metadata supplied by the sample provider and were not determined by assay-based typing. The research as a whole found: Clinical and demographic metadata were provided uncurated, with the amount varying by source and participant.

Whole blood was collected in K2EDTA tubes by collaborating institutions according to the institutions' own protocols. For TCRbeta analysis, collaborator samples were shipped as frozen whole blood, as isolated PBMCs, or as DNA extracted from either sample type. TCRbeta CDR3 regions were amplified from genomic DNA using the immunoSEQ Assay, a bias-controlled multiplex PCR. On the authors' methods: Within the assay, amplification of reference gene primers was used to estimate how many nucleated cells each sample contained. To quantify the absolute abundance of each unique TCRbeta CDR3 rearrangement, sequence reads were collapsed and filtered. For each sample, productive Simpson clonality was calculated as the square root of Simpson's diversity index across productive rearrangements. TCRdb took this table from immuneACCESS and kept in-frame rearrangements with V and J called. Such tables lack part of the clones; where checked against another copy, unresolved V genes explain under half of the gap, and the rest is unexplained. That table is the source of V, J and clone size, and D and trimming were worked out from the DNA. Counted in this sample were more than 85,000 clones; roughly 80% of them appeared once. The ten largest clones take up approximately 18% of the sample.

Trimming costs V 6 bases and J 3 bases, and their ends lie 9 bases apart. Reading from cysteine to phenylalanine, the CDR3 counts 13 amino acids. Left in the record is the CDR3 DNA by itself, 39 bases read in frame from the first base. CDR1 is given as MNHEY and CDR2 as SVGAGI, both from the germline V gene. Details on this clone: What this receptor recognizes is not known. Base qualities are not recorded, but no much larger clone differs from it by a single base.

The receptor's source is a woman aged 60-75 years with acute or convalescent COVID-19. The rearrangement combines TRBV6-5 with TRBJ2-1; no D gene can be assigned with confidence. The sample consisted of peripheral blood. The CDR3 reads CASSAFSYNEQFF. The DNA sequence follows: TGTGCCAGCAGCGCATTCAGCTACAATGAGCAGTTCTTC.